The rows below give T cell receptor beta chains drawn from one sample of a study of T cells in localized non-small cell lung cancer. Clones were read by immunoSEQ multiplex PCR, and TCRdb kept only the in-frame ones, dropping some. In the table there are under 2,000 clones, around a sixth of which are singletons. The sample in question was normal lung tissue next to the tumor, obtained before any cancer treatment. These receptors were collected from a male donor aged 60 or over with stage III squamous cell lung carcinoma. CDR3s include the opening cysteine and the closing phenylalanine or tryptophan. D genes are given only for firm matches. Clone size is shown for a subset of rows, as once, few, many or a class of expanded clone.

V gene,D gene,clone size,J gene,CDR3 DNA,CDR3 protein
TRBV5-1,NA,NA,TRBJ1-1,TGCGCCAGCAGCCCCGAGGGCCCAGCGGACGGCACTGAAGCTTTCTTT,CASSPEGPADGTEAFF
TRBV11-3,NA,NA,TRBJ2-5,TGTGCCAGCAGCCGTCGGGGAAGCGGAGAGACCCAGTACTTC,CASSRRGSGETQYF
TRBV14,TRBD1,NA,TRBJ1-2,TGTGCCAGCAGCATAATGGGACAGCCTGTTAACTATGGCTACACCTTC,CASSIMGQPVNYGYTF
TRBV9,TRBD1,large,TRBJ1-4,TGTGCCAGCAAGACCACGACAGGGCAGGATGAAAAACTGTTTTTT,CASKTTTGQDEKLFF
TRBV6-8,TRBD1,few,TRBJ1-5,TGTGCCAGCAGTTACGGTGACAGGGGGCATCAGCCCCAGCATTTT,CASSYGDRGHQPQHF
TRBV28,NA,NA,TRBJ1-5,TGTGCCAGCATGAGTATTACCTATAGCAATCAGCCCCAGCATTTT,CASMSITYSNQPQHF
TRBV6-8,TRBD2,large,TRBJ2-1,TGTGCCAGCAGTTACTCGCCGGGGGGTGATACTGAGCAGTTCTTC,CASSYSPGGDTEQFF
TRBV11-3,TRBD1,few,TRBJ2-7,TGTGCCAGCAGCGTTAACAGGGGCCTGTTGGACGAGCAGTACTTC,CASSVNRGLLDEQYF
TRBV6-8,TRBD2,medium-sized,TRBJ2-1,TGTGCCAGCAGTCCTTTAGCGGGGGGACACAATGAGCAGTTCTTC,CASSPLAGGHNEQFF
TRBV28,TRBD1,few,TRBJ1-2,TGTGCCAGCAGTTATCGGGACAGGGCGGAAGGCTACACCTTC,CASSYRDRAEGYTF
TRBV9,TRBD1,few,TRBJ2-3,TGTGCCAGCAATAAAAGGGACAGGCCTAGCACAGATACGCAGTATTTT,CASNKRDRPSTDTQYF
TRBV5-1,TRBD2,NA,TRBJ2-5,TGCGCCAGCAGCTTGGCTAGCGGGGAAGAGACCCAGTACTTC,CASSLASGEETQYF
TRBV23-1,NA,many,TRBJ2-3,TGCGCCAGCAGCGTTACAGGGACAGATACGCAGTATTTT,CASSVTGTDTQYF
TRBV11-3,NA,many,TRBJ1-2,TGTGCCAGCAGCACAGGACAGCTCGGGGACTATGGCTACACCTTC,CASSTGQLGDYGYTF
TRBV10-2,TRBD1,NA,TRBJ2-7,TGCGCCAGCAGTGGGGGACAGCTTACCTACGAGCAGTACTTC,CASSGGQLTYEQYF
TRBV19,TRBD1,NA,TRBJ2-6,TGTGCCGTCGGGACAGGGTCCTCTGGGGCCAACGTCCTGACTTTC,CAVGTGSSGANVLTF
TRBV9,TRBD2,few,TRBJ2-5,TGTGCCAGCAGTGAACTGCTAGCGGGGGGGTCCCAGTACTTC,CASSELLAGGSQYF
TRBV6-8,TRBD1,NA,TRBJ2-5,TGTGCCAGCAGCGACAGGGAAGAGACCCAGTACTTC,CASSDREETQYF
TRBV6-8,NA,few,TRBJ2-2,TGTGCCAGCATCTCCCCCGGGACTGGGGAGCTGTTTTTT,CASISPGTGELFF
TRBV6-7,NA,large,TRBJ2-5,TGTGCCAGCAGTTACGGGGAGACCCAGTACTTC,CASSYGETQYF
TRBV5-1,TRBD2,once,TRBJ2-5,TGCGCCAGCAGCTCGGCCGGGGCTAGCGGACAAGAGACCCAGTACTTC,CASSSAGASGQETQYF
TRBV6-8,TRBD2,few,TRBJ2-7,TGTGCCAGCAGTGGGCGGGGGGGGCATCGTGAGCAGTACTTC,CASSGRGGHREQYF
TRBV9,NA,few,TRBJ2-7,TGTGCCAGCGGAGATATTGGGTACGAGCAGTACTTC,CASGDIGYEQYF
TRBV23-1,NA,NA,TRBJ2-2,TGCGCCAGCAGCCAGGGTGAGACCGGGGAGCTGTTTTTT,CASSQGETGELFF
TRBV11-3,TRBD1,medium-sized,TRBJ2-7,TGTGCCAGCAGCTTGGGACAGGGGCTGAACGAGCAGTACTTC,CASSLGQGLNEQYF
TRBV11-3,NA,few,TRBJ2-1,TGTGCCAGCAGCTTGGGCGGGTCAAACAATGAGCAGTTCTTC,CASSLGGSNNEQFF
TRBV28,TRBD1,few,TRBJ2-7,TGTGCCAGCAGTTTCAGGGACAGGGGGCACTACGAGCAGTACTTC,CASSFRDRGHYEQYF
TRBV10-2,NA,large,TRBJ1-6,TGCGCCAGCAGTGAGCCTTCACAGGGAGGCTATAATTCACCCCTCCACTTT,CASSEPSQGGYNSPLHF
TRBV11-3,NA,many,TRBJ1-2,TGTGCCAGCAGCTTGGCCGGTCCAGGGGTCTATGGCTACACCTTC,CASSLAGPGVYGYTF
TRBV7-4,NA,many,TRBJ1-6,TGTGCCAGCAGCCCAACGAATAATTCACCCCTCCACTTT,CASSPTNNSPLHF
TRBV25-1,TRBD1,NA,TRBJ2-7,TGTGCCAGCAGCTTACCGGGACAGCGAGCCTACGAGCAGTACTTC,CASSLPGQRAYEQYF
TRBV9,NA,medium-sized,TRBJ2-7,TGTGCCAGCAGCGTAGACCTCAAGGGCTACGAGCAGTACTTC,CASSVDLKGYEQYF
TRBV11-3,NA,large,TRBJ2-5,TGTGCCAGCAGTCAAGGCCCAGGGCGGGACGAGACCCAGTACTTC,CASSQGPGRDETQYF
TRBV9,TRBD1,NA,TRBJ2-2,TGTGCCAGCAGCGTAGTGGACAGGTCGAACACCGGGGAGCTGTTTTTT,CASSVVDRSNTGELFF
TRBV15,TRBD2,NA,TRBJ2-1,TGTGCCACCAGCAGAGGATCGGGCGGGGGCTACAATGAGCAGTTCTTC,CATSRGSGGGYNEQFF